This T cell receptor beta chain derives from a study of blood T cell repertoires in COVID-19. The CDR3 sequence is 13 residues long. V shed 2 bases and J shed 4 bases, with 9 bases lying between them. Germline V gene sequence: CDR1 LNHDA, CDR2 SQIVND (reference sequence). The table lists this clone with a few counts. Assay: immunoSEQ multiplex PCR; the TCRdb copy retains only in-frame clones and omits some. The repertoire has some 210,000 clones, around four fifths of them found once; the top ten carry around 7.3%. The sequenced material came from peripheral blood. The rearrangement links TRBV19 to TRBJ2-7; weak D call: TRBD2 (6 bases). The source is a woman in her 50s with active or convalescent COVID-19. The CDR3 loop is CASSIRESYEQYF. In DNA, the CDR3 is TGTGCCAGTAGTATACGGGAGTCGTACGAGCAGTACTTC.